Detailed here is one T cell receptor (beta chain). Its antigen is undetermined. Only United States sites treated participants with HIV. The entry originates in a study of long-term antiretroviral therapy in people with HIV. General study points: The study lacked data on ART adherence, viral resistance or therapy changes. The study found narrower CDR3 length ranges in HIV repertoires than in controls.

The germline V gene has CDR1 SNHLY and CDR2 FYNNEI. The germline V and J ends were trimmed by 7 bases and 0 bases, with 7 bases remaining between them. The CDR3 spans 13 residues. Running of the v3.0 immunoSEQ assay took place at survey level. Sequencing aimed to cover roughly 35,000-50,000 T-cell genomes per sample. Sequenced by immunoSEQ multiplex PCR; TCRdb stores in-frame clones only, minus some. Counted here are over 30,000 clones, more than 80% occurring once; the ten biggest clones make up roughly 5.7%. This receptor was obtained from a woman between 45 and 65 years old with HIV. This sample comprised unsorted PBMCs, obtained 3.1 years after starting antiretroviral therapy. The chain employs TRBV2 and TRBJ1-3; D gene unclear. CDR3 loop: CASKESSGNTIYF. CDR3 sequence (DNA): TGTGCCAGCAAGGAAAGCTCTGGAAACACCATATATTTT.